What follows are 6 T cell receptor beta chains derived from one specimen sequenced in a study of blood T cell repertoires in COVID-19. Produced via immunoSEQ multiplex PCR; TCRdb's table is partial and in-frame only. Of approximately 230,000 clones detected, 84% appear once; the ten largest clones hold just under 20%. Sequencing was carried out using peripheral blood. These receptors all come from a man between 25 and 39 years old with active or convalescent COVID-19.

V is TRBV3-1 (or the pseudogene TRBV3-2) and J is TRBJ2-3; D possibly corresponds to TRBD2 (6 bases). V lost 4 bases and J lost 11, with 22 bases in between. The CDR3 contains 15 residues. The V gene's germline CDR1 is LGHDT and CDR2 YNNKEL (reference sequence). DNA of the CDR3: TGTGCCAGCAGCCTGGGCGGGACCCAGATCGCCGTGCAGTATTTT. Translating it yields CASSLGGTQIAVQYF.

This clone appeared a few times. The chain uses TRBV5-5 and TRBJ2-1; tentative D call: TRBD1 (7 bases). Germline-derived CDR1 and CDR2 are SGHKS and YYEKEE (reference sequence). The V and J ends lost 3 bases and 3 bases respectively, with 16 bases between them. This CDR3 has 16 residues. Written as DNA, the CDR3 is TGTGCCAGCAGCTCGGCGGGACAGAAAAACTACAATGAGCAGTTCTTC. This codes for CASSSAGQKNYNEQFF.

The CDR3 DNA reads TGTGCTGGTTCTCAGGGGATCGGAGAGACCCAGTACTTC. Protein product: CAGSQGIGETQYF. The chain is built from TRBV7-7 and TRBJ2-5, with D tentatively TRBD1 (6 bases). The CDR3 length is 13 residues. Germline-derived CDR1 and CDR2 are SSHAT and FNYEAQ (reference sequence). The whole variable domain, filled in from reference TRBV7-7 and TRBJ2-5, reads GAGVSQSPRYKVTKRGQDVTLRCDPISSHATLYWYQQALGQGPEFLTYFNYEAQPDKSGLPSDRFSAERPEGSISTLTIQRTEQRDSAMYRCAGSQGIGETQYFGPGTRLLVL.

The chain combines TRBV6-5 with TRBJ1-1; perhaps TRBD1 as D (6 bases). The CDR3 runs 13 residues. Germline assignment: CDR1 MNHEY and CDR2 SVGAGI. Trimming stripped 4 bases from V and 6 bases from J, with 12 bases between. The CDR3 nucleotides read TGTGCCAGCAGTTGGGCAGGGGCCTCTGAAGCTTTCTTT. It specifies CASSWAGASEAFF.

V and J are TRBV7-6 and TRBJ2-2, with TRBD2 matching 7 bases. The CDR3 consists of 16 residues. Germline trimming cut 5 bases from V and 1 base from J; bases unmatched to any gene: 7. Germline V gene lookup returns CDR1 SGHVS and CDR2 FNYEAQ. The CDR3 DNA sequence: TGTGCCAGCAGCCCGGTTTGGGGGGGGAACACCGGGGAGCTGTTTTTT. Translation gives CASSPVWGGNTGELFF.

This chain uses TRBV12-3 or TRBV12-4 with TRBJ1-2, with 9 nucleotides matching TRBD1. The CDR3 runs to 12 residues. V dropped 5 bases and J dropped 5; count of bases not matched to a gene: 0. The chain's CDR3 is CASSGTGYGYTF. CDR3 coding DNA: TGTGCCAGCAGTGGGACAGGGTATGGCTACACCTTC.